The 17 T cell receptor beta chains listed next were all sequenced from one sample in a study of T cells in women clearing cervical HPV infection (dated 2018 in TCRdb). Library preparation employed the immunoSEQ multiplex PCR assay. TCRdb holds this immuneACCESS table with in-frame rearrangements only. Some clones are missing; in checked studies, unresolved V genes explain under half, and the rest has no known cause. The sample table includes about 39,000 clones. 4.8% of the sample is held by the ten biggest clonotypes. The sequenced material came from blood buffy coat. Receptors originate from a woman aged 18 to 75 with a cervical HPV16 infection that either progressed to CIN3+ or cleared (not recorded which).

In the case of this clone: The read comes to an end 3 residues before the CDR3 does, leaving the germline J gene to fill in the end. V gene TRBV7-3 combines with J gene TRBJ2-2, with TRBD2 matching over 9 bases. J was trimmed by 2 bases and V by 6 bases; bases with no gene match: 7. CDR3 length equals 16 residues. Per germline, CDR1 SGHTA and CDR2 FQGTGA. The CDR3 DNA, read in part, is TGTGCCAGCAGTTTCGGCGGGGGGGGAAACACCGGGGAG. Translation: CASSFGGGGNTGE. The entire CDR3 protein is CASSFGGGGNTGELFF.

Note on this clone: The CDR3 end falls 3 residues outside the read, so it is completed with the germline J gene. The chain has TRBV19 and TRBJ1-6; D is unresolved. Between the trimmed V and J ends, which lost 4 bases and 8 bases, there was a span of 9 bases. This CDR3 has 13 amino acids. Germline V gene sequence: CDR1 LNHDA, CDR2 SQIVND (reference sequence). CDR3 DNA, as far as it was read: TGTGCCAGTAGTAGGCAGGTCGATTCACCC. This encodes CASSRQVDSP. The entire CDR3 protein reads CASSRQVDSPLHF.

Points on this clone: The CDR3 end falls 3 residues outside the read, so it is completed with the germline J gene. The J gene is TRBJ1-3, the V gene TRBV6-1; D possibly corresponds to TRBD1 (5 bases). The CDR3 covers 15 residues. Between the trimmed V and J ends, which lost 1 base and 3 bases, there was a span of 10 bases. Per germline, CDR1 MNHNS and CDR2 SASEGT. Incomplete CDR3 DNA: TGTGCCAGCAGTGAAGAGCTTAGGGGTGGAAACACC. It codes for CASSEELRGGNT. In full, the CDR3 is CASSEELRGGNTIYF.

For this clone: The read halts 3 residues ahead of the CDR3 end, with the missing end drawn from the germline J gene. The rearrangement uses TRBV20-1 and TRBJ2-1; TRBD2 matches at 11 bases. The germline CDR1 and CDR2 sequences are DFQATT and SNEGSKA (reference sequence). The J segment lost 5 bases and the V segment lost 6 bases, leaving 9 bases of the junction unmatched. The CDR3 covers 15 residues. The CDR3 sequence is CSARRLAGTHNEQFF. The DNA read from the CDR3 is TGCAGTGCGAGGCGACTAGCGGGGACTCACAATGAG.

To note about this clone: The read ends 3 residues early relative to the CDR3; the germline J gene fills the gap. V and J are TRBV5-1 and TRBJ2-1, with D possibly matching TRBD2 (6 bases). The CDR3 length is 16 residues. Germline CDR1 is SGHRS and CDR2 is YFSETQ. V lost 3 bases, J lost 0 bases, and 13 bases lay in between. The part of the CDR3 DNA that was read is TGCGCCAGCAGCTCCGGGGGAGGTCTCTCCTACAATGAG. This codes for CASSSGGGLSYNE. From start to end, the CDR3 is CASSSGGGLSYNEQFF.

Remarks on this clone: The read ends 3 residues before the CDR3 terminus; that terminus is restored from the germline J gene. The chain carries TRBV5-1 and TRBJ2-5; D is ambiguous. Germline assignment: CDR1 SGHRS and CDR2 YFSETQ. This CDR3 is 13 amino acids long. V was clipped by 3 bases and J by 4 bases, with 10 bases between them. The DNA read from the CDR3 is TGCGCCAGCAGCTCCGACTGGCTAGAGACC. Amino acids: CASSSDWLET. The entire CDR3 is CASSSDWLETQYF. Complete variable domain (other parts from reference TRBV5-1 and TRBJ2-5): KAGVTQTPRYLIKTRGQQVTLSCSPISGHRSVSWYQQTPGQGLQFLFEYFSETQRNKGNFPGRFSGRQFSNSRSEMNVSTLELGDSALYLCASSSDWLETQYFGPGTRLLVL.

Worth noting for this clone: With the read ending 3 residues before the CDR3 end, the germline J gene is used to fill in that end. The genes are TRBV5-1 and TRBJ2-7; 8 nucleotides line up with TRBD1. The CDR3 sequence is 15 residues long. The germline V gene has CDR1 SGHRS and CDR2 YFSETQ. V shed 3 bases, J shed 4 bases, and the junction held 9 bases outside the gene matches. CDR3 DNA, as far as it was read: TGCGCCAGCAGCTCCCCTATGACAGGGGAATACGAG. The encoded protein is CASSSPMTGEYE. The CDR3 in full is CASSSPMTGEYEQYF.

Note on this clone: The observed sequence ends 3 residues before the CDR3 terminus, with the missing tail filled in from the germline J gene. V gene TRBV18 combines with J gene TRBJ1-2; tentative D call: TRBD1 (5 bases). V lost 0 bases, J lost 6 bases, and 11 bases lay in between. The CDR3 loop spans 14 amino acids. Germline values: CDR1 KGHSH, CDR2 LQKENI. The CDR3 DNA, read in part, is TGTGCCAGCTCACCACCCCCGGCAGGGAATGGC. Protein sequence: CASSPPPAGNG. The entire CDR3 protein reads CASSPPPAGNGYTF.

Of note for this clone: The read ends 3 residues early relative to the CDR3; the germline J gene fills the gap. Additional DNA sequences in this sample encode the identical CDR3. The V gene is TRBV11-3, the J gene TRBJ1-3; TRBD1 matches at 9 bases. The CDR3 is 15 residues long. Germline CDR1 reads SGHNT; CDR2 reads YENEEA. Trimming took 5 bases from V and 2 from J; bases not matched to a gene: 4. The CDR3 is CASSPGQGPGNTIYF. CDR3 DNA, as far as it was read: TGTGCCAGCAGCCCGGGACAGGGACCTGGAAACACC.

Notes on this clone: The read ends 3 residues early relative to the CDR3; the germline J gene fills the gap. The genes are TRBV19 and TRBJ2-2; 8 bases match TRBD1. Unmatched junction bases numbered 11, after V lost 8 bases and J lost 6 bases. This CDR3 region has 15 residues. Germline V lookup: CDR1 LNHDA, CDR2 SQIVND (reference sequence). The CDR3 region is CASDRGQGAPGELFF. The covered CDR3 bases are TGTGCCAGTGATCGCGGACAGGGCGCCCCCGGGGAG.

To note about this clone: Read coverage stops 3 residues before the CDR3 terminus; the germline J gene supplies the remainder. V gene TRBV12-3 or TRBV12-4 combines with J gene TRBJ2-7; D is possibly TRBD2 (6 bases). V was clipped by 3 bases and J by 1 base, with 13 bases between them. This CDR3 comprises 15 residues. The CDR3 reads CASSFELGTSYEQYF. The covered CDR3 bases are TGTGCCAGCAGTTTTGAGCTTGGGACTTCCTACGAG.

Comment on this clone: The CDR3 is cut off 3 residues early in the read; its end comes from the germline J gene. This chain joins TRBV20-1 and TRBJ2-7, with 8 bases aligning to TRBD2. The V segment lost 6 bases and the J segment 0 bases; nucleotides outside the gene matches: 10. CDR1 is DFQATT, CDR2 SNEGSKA, per germline (reference sequence). This CDR3 spans 15 amino acids. The part of the CDR3 DNA that was read is TGCAGTGCCCCGAAGGGGGGACTAGTCTCCTACGAG. Protein: CSAPKGGLVSYE. The full CDR3 protein reads CSAPKGGLVSYEQYF.

Turning to this clone: The CDR3 is cut off 3 residues early in the read; its end comes from the germline J gene. The chain is built from TRBV7-9 and TRBJ1-1; D is possibly TRBD1 (5 bases). The germline V gene encodes CDR1 SEHNR and CDR2 FQNEAQ (reference sequence). Trimming removed 1 base from V and 6 bases from J, with 12 bases in between. CDR3 length: 14 amino acids. CDR3 in amino acids: CASSLVGGIAEAFF. The CDR3 bases that were read are TGTGCCAGCAGCTTAGTGGGGGGGATCGCTGAA.

Notes on this clone: The sequence runs out 3 residues before the end of the CDR3; the remainder is reconstructed from the germline J gene. V and J are TRBV18 and TRBJ1-1; D unresolved. CDR1 KGHSH and CDR2 LQKENI come from the germline V gene. There are 13 residues in the CDR3. The V and J ends lost 6 bases and 1 base respectively, with 9 bases between them. The sequenced CDR3 bases are TGTGCCAGCTCTCATACTGAGAACACTGAA. Residues: CASSHTENTE. The whole CDR3 sequence reads CASSHTENTEAFF.

On this clone itself: Read sequence stops 3 residues before the CDR3 end, and the germline J gene provides the missing end. The V gene is TRBV5-4, the J gene TRBJ2-3, with 9 bases aligning to TRBD1. Germline V gene lookup returns CDR1 SGHNT and CDR2 YYREEE (reference sequence). This CDR3 is built from 13 residues. The DNA read from the CDR3 is TGTGCCAGCAGAGAAACCGGGACAGGGTCG. It encodes CASRETGTGS. The entire CDR3 reads CASRETGTGSQYF.

A remark on this clone: The CDR3 extends 3 residues past the end of the read, so its final part is completed from the germline J gene. This sequence joins TRBV2 and TRBJ2-3, with D hard to call. From germline, CDR1 is SNHLY and CDR2 FYNNEI. The CDR3 spans 13 residues. Deletions cut 4 bases from V and 6 bases from J, with 11 bases between. CDR3 sequence reads: CASSVNHFDTQYF. The CDR3 bases that were read are TGTGCCAGCAGTGTAAACCACTTCGATACG.

As to this clone: The read terminates 3 residues ahead of where the CDR3 ends, so the germline J gene completes it. The chain joins TRBV5-8 to TRBJ2-1, with 9 bases fitting TRBD1. With V trimmed by 2 bases and J by 3 bases, 3 bases remained unmatched. CDR3 length equals 15 residues. Germline loops: CDR1 SGHTS, CDR2 YDEGEE. This CDR3 is CASSLQGASYNEQFF. The CDR3 DNA, read in part, is TGTGCCAGCAGCTTACAGGGGGCCAGCTACAATGAG.